This paragraph reports one TCR beta chain. Methods used by the authors: Amplification of reference gene primers provided the estimated nucleated cell counts. Assay: immunoSEQ multiplex PCR; the TCRdb copy retains only in-frame clones and omits some. Clone size and V and J calls were adopted from that table, with D and trimming inferred from the DNA. This sample has roughly 160,000 clones; about 74% occur once, and the top ten carry approximately 3%. J was trimmed by 6 bases and V by 6 bases; bases with no gene match: 0. The length of the CDR3 is 11 residues. Germline CDR1 reads MNHNY; CDR2 reads SVGAGI (reference sequence). The data belong to a study of blood T cell repertoires in COVID-19. For the study at large: Researchers got acute and convalescent COVID-19 samples from the United States, Italy and Spain. T cells, B-cell-depleted T cells, or PBMCs supplied cDNA or gDNA.

Sequencing was performed on peripheral blood. The sequence was collected from a woman of 80 years or more with acute or convalescent COVID-19. The gene calls are TRBV6-6 and TRBJ1-2; TRBD1 matches 8 bases. This chain's CDR3 is CASRTGDGYTF. Here the CDR3 DNA reads TGTGCCAGCAGGACAGGGGATGGCTACACCTTC.